One and the same sample provided the 31 T cell receptor beta chains below, sequenced in a study of cytomegalovirus exposure and HLA in healthy donors. The PCR used 60 Vbeta and 13 Jbeta primers. TCRdb's copy holds only in-frame clones and misses some; the assay was immunoSEQ multiplex PCR. The sample shows 250,000 or so clones, roughly 91% of them seen only once. The specimen was PBMCs. These receptors originate from a girl aged 2 to 10 in good health and CMV-seronegative.

The CDR3: CASRRQGLNTEAFF. Written as DNA, the CDR3 is TGTGCCAGCAGAAGACAGGGACTGAACACTGAAGCTTTCTTT. The chain has TRBV27 and TRBJ1-1; 7 bases fit TRBD1. This CDR3 has 14 residues. V lost 6 bases, J lost 0 bases, and 4 bases stayed unmatched. From germline, CDR1 is MNHEY and CDR2 SMNVEV (reference sequence).

The sample holds one count of this clone. J is TRBJ1-1 and V is TRBV19, with D maybe TRBD1 (6 bases). This CDR3 is built from 12 residues. The V end was cut by 7 bases, the J end by 7 bases, with 13 bases between. Germline CDR1 is LNHDA and CDR2 is SQIVND (reference sequence). CDR3 protein: CASKDRNDEAFF. Here the CDR3 DNA reads TGTGCCAGTAAAGACAGGAACGATGAAGCTTTCTTT.

The chain couples TRBV10-2 to TRBJ2-7, with D perhaps TRBD2 (7 bases). CDR1 and CDR2 (germline): WSHSY, SAAADI. V dropped 2 bases and J dropped 3 bases, with 17 bases sitting between them. The CDR3 length is 16 residues. As DNA, the CDR3 is TGCGCCAGCAGTGAGGCGCGGGGAGGGGGACACTACGAGCAGTACTTC. Protein: CASSEARGGGHYEQYF.

The chain is built from TRBV19 and TRBJ2-1; D may be TRBD2 (6 bases). The germline V gene has CDR1 LNHDA and CDR2 SQIVND (reference sequence). With 4 bases removed from V and 9 bases from J, the gap between germline ends came to 13 bases. The CDR3 contains 13 residues. CDR3 sequence reads: CASSTGLFREQFF. CDR3 DNA sequence: TGTGCCAGTAGTACGGGACTTTTTCGTGAGCAGTTCTTC.

The CDR3 nucleotides read TGTGCCAGCAGCCAGGACAGGGGAAACACCGGGGAGCTGTTTTTT. Translation: CASSQDRGNTGELFF. The chain has TRBV7-9 and TRBJ2-2, with 9 positions matching TRBD1. CDR1 SEHNR and CDR2 FQNEAQ come from the germline V gene (reference sequence). CDR3 length: 15 residues. After removal of 5 bases from V and 2 bases from J, the junction contained 3 bases not matched to a gene.

This chain uses TRBV27 with TRBJ2-1; TRBD1 is a possible D gene (5 bases). The CDR3 loop spans 14 amino acids. V was clipped by 6 bases and J by 3 bases, with 12 bases between them. Germline CDR1 MNHEY, CDR2 SMNVEV (reference sequence). The CDR3 DNA is TGTGCCAGCAGCCATCAGACAGACTACAATGAGCAGTTCTTC. This translates into CASSHQTDYNEQFF.

This clone was found once. The rearrangement joins TRBV5-6 to TRBJ2-7; 7 bases fit TRBD1. Looked up from germline, CDR1 is SGHDT and CDR2 is YYEEEE. CDR3 size: 13 residues. Trimming at V came to 7 bases and at J to 0 bases, leaving 4 bases not matched to a gene. As DNA, the CDR3 is TGTGCCAGCGAGGCAGGGGGCTCCTACGAGCAGTACTTC. Encoded protein: CASEAGGSYEQYF. The entire variable domain, with the rest obtained from reference TRBV5-6 and TRBJ2-7, is as follows: DAGVTQSPTHLIKTRGQQVTLRCSPKSGHDTVSWYQQALGQGPQFIFQYYEEEERQRGNFPDRFSGHQFPNYSSELNVNALLLGDSALYLCASEAGGSYEQYFGPGTRLTVT.

The V call is TRBV15, the J call TRBJ2-3, with TRBD1 matching 8 bases. J gave up 3 bases and V 5 bases, and 10 bases lay outside the gene matches. This CDR3 has 16 amino acids. Per germline, CDR1 LNHNV and CDR2 YYDKDF (reference sequence). This CDR3 reads CATSGGQAGRTDTQYF. The CDR3 DNA is TGTGCCACCAGCGGGGGACAGGCTGGACGGACAGATACGCAGTATTTT. Drawing the rest from reference TRBV15 and TRBJ2-3, the complete variable domain is DAMVIQNPRYQVTQFGKPVTLSCSQTLNHNVMYWYQQKSSQAPKLLFHYYDKDFNNEADTPDNFQSRRPNTSFCFLDIRSPGLGDTAMYLCATSGGQAGRTDTQYFGPGTRLTVL.

The CDR3 loop reads CASSLVATNEKLFF. CDR3 sequence (DNA): TGTGCCAGCAGCCTAGTTGCAACTAATGAAAAACTGTTTTTT. This chain uses TRBV5-6 with TRBJ1-4; no reliable D call. V was cut by 4 bases and J by 0 bases, with 7 bases left in between. This CDR3 has 14 residues. Germline loops: CDR1 SGHDT, CDR2 YYEEEE. Combining the CDR3 with reference TRBV5-6 and TRBJ1-4 gives the whole variable domain DAGVTQSPTHLIKTRGQQVTLRCSPKSGHDTVSWYQQALGQGPQFIFQYYEEEERQRGNFPDRFSGHQFPNYSSELNVNALLLGDSALYLCASSLVATNEKLFFGSGTQLSVL.

The chain links TRBV2 to TRBJ1-4, with 8 bases that match TRBD1. Germline-derived CDR1 and CDR2 are SNHLY and FYNNEI. CDR3 length equals 15 residues. V lost 0 bases to trimming and J lost 8 bases; unmatched junction nucleotides: 5. CDR3 protein: CASSEAWDRREKLFF. The CDR3 DNA reads as TGTGCCAGCAGTGAAGCCTGGGACAGGCGGGAAAAACTGTTTTTT.

This clone showed up just once. The rearrangement links TRBV23-1 to TRBJ1-2; TRBD1 aligns across 7 bases. TRBV23-1 is recorded as an ORF, its role being uncertain. V was pared by 4 bases and J by 6 bases, with 11 bases of the junction left unmatched. The CDR3 is 15 residues long. The chain's CDR3 is CASSREGAQEDGYTF. The CDR3 DNA reads TGCGCCAGCAGTCGAGAGGGGGCCCAGGAGGATGGCTACACCTTC.

CDR3 sequence: CSVRQGDKREAFF. The DNA of the CDR3 is TGCAGCGTGAGACAGGGGGACAAGAGGGAAGCTTTCTTT. The chain joins TRBV29-1 to TRBJ1-1; 9 bases line up with TRBD1. Germline-derived CDR1 and CDR2 are SQVTM and ANQGSEA. The CDR3 extends over 13 amino acids. J lost 8 bases, V lost 6 bases, and 10 bases had no gene match.

V is TRBV4-1 and J is TRBJ2-7, with no clear D. Germline lookup yields CDR1 MGHRA and CDR2 YSYEKL. The CDR3 contains 14 residues. Trimming removed 2 bases at V and 0 bases at J, with 8 bases between. The CDR3, as DNA: TGCGCCAGCAGCCAAAGGAGTAGCTCCTACGAGCAGTACTTC. It encodes CASSQRSSSYEQYF.

This rearrangement joins TRBV28 to TRBJ2-7; TRBD2 aligns across 11 bases. The trim removed 7 bases at V and 2 bases at J, leaving 7 bases unmatched. Germline CDR1 and CDR2: MDHEN and SYDVKM. The CDR3 runs 15 residues. The CDR3 bases are TGTGCCAGCATTCTAGCGGGGGGCCAAGCCTACGAGCAGTACTTC. Translation gives CASILAGGQAYEQYF.

This chain joins TRBV4-1 and TRBJ2-7, with 8 bases identical to TRBD2. Germline loops: CDR1 MGHRA, CDR2 YSYEKL. This CDR3 has 15 residues. After removal of 2 bases from V and 1 base from J, the junction contained 4 bases not matched to a gene. The CDR3 spells CASSQPSGGSYEQYF. In nucleotides, the CDR3 is TGCGCCAGCAGCCAACCCAGCGGGGGTTCCTACGAGCAGTACTTC.

V and J are TRBV19 and TRBJ1-5; 7 bases align to TRBD1. Unmatched junction bases numbered 6, after V lost 2 bases and J lost 2 bases. The CDR3 contains 16 residues. In germline, CDR1 is LNHDA, CDR2 SQIVND (reference sequence). CDR3 in DNA: TGTGCCAGTAGTATAATAGAAGGGACAGGCAATCAGCCCCAGCATTTT. Translating it yields CASSIIEGTGNQPQHF.

This chain joins TRBV2 and TRBJ1-4; 8 nucleotides line up with TRBD1. Germline V CDR1 and CDR2: SNHLY, FYNNEI. The CDR3 covers 14 residues. V lost 6 bases to trimming and J lost 0 bases; unmatched junction nucleotides: 0. CDR3 sequence (DNA): TGTGCCAGCAGGGGACAGGCAACTAATGAAAAACTGTTTTTT. This gives the protein CASRGQATNEKLFF.

The chain has TRBV18 and TRBJ1-1; TRBD1 matches 12 bases. Germline CDR1 is KGHSH and CDR2 is LQKENI. J lost 1 base, V lost 1 base, and 4 bases had no gene match. The length of the CDR3 is 17 residues. The CDR3 DNA follows: TGTGCCAGCTCACCACGGGGACAGGGGGCAGAGAACACTGAAGCTTTCTTT. It is translated as CASSPRGQGAENTEAFF.

The chain uses TRBV11-2 and TRBJ1-1; 7 bases align to TRBD1. V gave up 1 base and J gave up 1 base; unmatched junction bases: 15. The CDR3 covers 19 residues. CDR1 and CDR2 (germline): SGHAT, FQNNGV. CDR3 DNA sequence: TGTGCCAGCAGCTTAGCGGCCCTTAGCAGGGGGGCGACGAACACTGAAGCTTTCTTT. It is translated as CASSLAALSRGATNTEAFF.

The chain couples TRBV5-4 to TRBJ2-7; 7 nucleotides align to TRBD1. Germline loops: CDR1 SGHNT, CDR2 YYREEE (reference sequence). Trimming cost V 4 bases and J 6 bases; bases outside gene matches: 10. The CDR3 totals 14 residues. The chain's CDR3 is CASSTGTVSTEQYF. DNA of the CDR3: TGTGCCAGCAGCACCGGGACAGTTTCGACCGAGCAGTACTTC.

In the case of this clone: The same CDR3 arises from other DNA sequences in this sample as well. The chain recombines TRBV28 with TRBJ2-5; no definite D call. Germline CDR1 is MDHEN and CDR2 is SYDVKM. Trimming took off 3 bases at V and 5 bases at J, with 4 bases between the two ends. The CDR3 runs 11 residues. CDR3 residues: CASSFRETQYF. The DNA for the CDR3 is TGTGCCAGCAGTTTCAGGGAGACCCAGTACTTC.

The chain combines TRBV10-2 with TRBJ2-1, with TRBD2 matching over 12 bases. This CDR3 contains 16 residues. Trimming removed 4 bases from V and 5 bases from J; junction bases left unmatched: 6. Germline V lookup: CDR1 WSHSY, CDR2 SAAADI. As DNA, the CDR3 is TGCGCCAGCAGTGGACTAGCGGGAGAGGTCCACAATGAGCAGTTCTTC. It is translated as CASSGLAGEVHNEQFF.

This clone came up once. This sequence joins TRBV2 and TRBJ2-7, with 12 positions matching TRBD2. The V and J ends lost 5 bases and 4 bases, in that order; junction bases with no gene match: 15. The germline gives CDR1 SNHLY, CDR2 FYNNEI. There are 18 residues in the CDR3. CDR3 region: CASSRRLAGASIGYEQYF. The CDR3 DNA is TGTGCCAGCAGTAGGAGACTAGCGGGGGCCTCTATAGGTTACGAGCAGTACTTC. The whole variable domain, remainder taken from reference TRBV2 and TRBJ2-7, is EPEVTQTPSHQVTQMGQEVILRCVPISNHLYFYWYRQILGQKVEFLVSFYNNEISEKSEIFDDQFSVERPDGSNFTLKIRSTKLEDSAMYFCASSRRLAGASIGYEQYFGPGTRLTVT.

The CDR3 loop reads CASLGGWDYGYTF. CDR3 bases: TGTGCCAGCCTGGGGGGGTGGGACTATGGCTACACCTTC. The chain carries TRBV19 and TRBJ1-2; D perhaps matches TRBD1 (5 bases). Germline lookup yields CDR1 LNHDA and CDR2 SQIVND (reference sequence). The CDR3 runs 13 residues. Trimming shortened V by 9 bases and J by 3 bases, and 14 bases separated the two germline ends. Drawing the rest from reference TRBV19 and TRBJ1-2, the complete variable domain is DGGITQSPKYLFRKEGQNVTLSCEQNLNHDAMYWYRQDPGQGLRLIYYSQIVNDFQKGDIAEGYSVSREKKESFPLTVTSAQKNPTAFYLCASLGGWDYGYTFGSGTRLTVV.

V gene TRBV2 combines with J gene TRBJ2-5, with D perhaps TRBD1 (5 bases). V lost 8 bases, J lost 1 base, and 14 bases lay in between. The CDR3 covers 14 residues. The germline gives CDR1 SNHLY, CDR2 FYNNEI. This chain's CDR3 is CASSRDRSQETQYF. In DNA form, the CDR3 reads TGTGCCAGCTCTCGCGACAGATCCCAAGAGACCCAGTACTTC. The entire variable domain, with the rest obtained from reference TRBV2 and TRBJ2-5, is as follows: EPEVTQTPSHQVTQMGQEVILRCVPISNHLYFYWYRQILGQKVEFLVSFYNNEISEKSEIFDDQFSVERPDGSNFTLKIRSTKLEDSAMYFCASSRDRSQETQYFGPGTRLLVL.

V and J are TRBV6-5 and TRBJ2-4; 7 nucleotides match TRBD1. Germline V lookup: CDR1 MNHEY, CDR2 SVGAGI. Germline trimming cut 4 bases from V and 8 bases from J; bases unmatched to any gene: 8. This CDR3 is built from 14 residues. In DNA form, the CDR3 reads TGTGCCAGCAGTTTATTGACAGGGTCAGACATTCAGTACTTC. Protein sequence: CASSLLTGSDIQYF.

This chain joins TRBV30 and TRBJ2-7; 7 bases match TRBD1. Losses at the gene ends were 5 bases for V and 2 bases for J; bases not matched to a gene: 3. This CDR3 spans 12 amino acids. Germline-derived CDR1 and CDR2 are GTSNPN and SVGIG (reference sequence). This CDR3 is CAWGDSAYEQYF. The CDR3 coding sequence is TGTGCCTGGGGGGACAGCGCCTACGAGCAGTACTTC.

V is TRBV2 and J is TRBJ1-2; 9 nucleotides match TRBD1. The CDR3 runs to 16 residues. Trimming at V came to 8 bases and at J to 4 bases, leaving 14 bases not matched to a gene. CDR1 is SNHLY, CDR2 FYNNEI, per germline. The CDR3 DNA is TGTGCCAGCTATGGGACAGGGCCCCTTCTATCCTATGGCTACACCTTC. Translated: CASYGTGPLLSYGYTF.

The genes are TRBV11-2 and TRBJ1-2; 10 bases line up with TRBD1. The CDR3 contains 17 residues. Germline V gene data show CDR1 as SGHAT and CDR2 as FQNNGV. The junction had 5 bases not matched to a gene; V was cut back by 1 base and J by 0 bases. The CDR3 reads CASSLVGTGAANYGYTF. The CDR3 bases are TGTGCCAGCAGCTTAGTGGGGACAGGGGCAGCTAACTATGGCTACACCTTC.

The chain carries TRBV6-1 and TRBJ2-1, with 14 bases aligning to TRBD2. Germline CDR1 and CDR2: MNHNS and SASEGT. CDR3 length: 14 amino acids. With 8 bases clipped from V and 9 bases from J, the junction kept 6 bases outside the gene matches. CDR3 region: CASVATSGRVEQFF. Here the CDR3 DNA reads TGTGCCAGCGTAGCGACTAGCGGGAGGGTTGAGCAGTTCTTC.

As concerns this clone: One junction end disagrees with the germline gene, perhaps due to a read error. The rearrangement links TRBV7-2 to TRBJ2-7; TRBD2 matches at 8 bases. Germline CDR1 and CDR2: SGHTA and FQGNSA. This CDR3 is built from 12 residues. CDR3 residues: CASSATGGTIEF. CDR3 coding DNA: TGTGCCAGCAGCGCCACGGGGGGGACGATCGAATTC.